This T cell receptor (beta chain) was captured in a study of cytomegalovirus exposure and HLA in healthy donors. Regarding the study as a whole: Researchers counted 164 TCR beta chains as cytomegalovirus-associated. Generally TCR sequences proved uncommon, though certain public TCRs appeared in numerous donors.

It was the roughly 130-subject validation cohort, separate from the approximately 700-subject first cohort, to which the donors belonged. The CDR3 runs to 16 residues. A word on this clone: The antigen is unknown.

Clones were read by immunoSEQ multiplex PCR, and TCRdb kept only the in-frame ones, dropping some. The sample lists 300,000 to 350,000 clones; around 90% were seen once. The chain combines TRBV21-1 with TRBJ1-2; the table names TRBD1, a call not compared with the DNA. TRBV21-1 counts as a pseudogene. The receptor was isolated from a man aged 25-40 years in good health and CMV-seronegative. The specimen was PBMCs. The CDR3: CASAWDRVNSSYGYTF. CDR3 in DNA: TGTGCCAGCGCTTGGGACAGGGTAAATTCATCCTATGGCTACACCTTC.